These 3 T cell receptor beta chains were sequenced from one sample in a study of beta chain features in type 1 diabetes. Expressed TCRB transcripts were sequenced after all isolated RNA was converted to cDNA. Clones were sequenced by immunoSEQ multiplex PCR, and TCRdb holds only the in-frame ones, with some missing. The sample records over 150,000 clones, less than 9.5% being singletons. The source material was central memory CD4+ T cells from blood. The receptor set was obtained from a man aged 18 to 35 in good health.

In this sample, this clone turned up many times. The chain joins TRBV21-1 to TRBJ2-6; the table's D call of TRBD1 was not tested on the DNA. TRBV21-1 is a pseudogene segment. The CDR3 spans 18 residues. The DNA for the CDR3 is TGTGCCAGCATCCCGGGACAAATATCCAGCTCTGGGGCCAACGTCCTGACTTTC. Its protein is CASIPGQISSSGANVLTF.

This clone was found a few times. The chain combines TRBV7-9 with TRBJ1-1; D unresolved. The V gene lost 2 bases and the J gene lost 1 base, with 5 bases spanning the gap. Germline CDR1 SEHNR, CDR2 FQNEAQ (reference sequence). CDR3 length equals 13 residues. The CDR3 spells CASSLWQNTEAFF. Here the CDR3 DNA reads TGTGCCAGCAGCTTATGGCAGAACACTGAAGCTTTCTTT.

In its sample, this clone was seen a few times. The rearrangement joins TRBV7-2 to TRBJ2-2; 10 positions agree with TRBD2. V lost 10 bases and J lost 6; bases outside the gene matches: 8. CDR3 length: 14 amino acids. The germline CDR1 and CDR2 sequences are SGHTA and FQGNSA. CDR3 sequence reads: CATQRTSGAGELFF. CDR3 sequence (DNA): TGTGCCACCCAGAGAACTAGCGGGGCCGGGGAGCTGTTTTTT. The variable domain in full, completed from reference TRBV7-2 and TRBJ2-2, reads GAGVSQSPSNKVTEKGKDVELRCDPISGHTALYWYRQSLGQGLEFLIYFQGNSAPDKSGLPSDRFSAERTGGSVSTLTIQRTQQEDSAVYLCATQRTSGAGELFFGEGSRLTVL.